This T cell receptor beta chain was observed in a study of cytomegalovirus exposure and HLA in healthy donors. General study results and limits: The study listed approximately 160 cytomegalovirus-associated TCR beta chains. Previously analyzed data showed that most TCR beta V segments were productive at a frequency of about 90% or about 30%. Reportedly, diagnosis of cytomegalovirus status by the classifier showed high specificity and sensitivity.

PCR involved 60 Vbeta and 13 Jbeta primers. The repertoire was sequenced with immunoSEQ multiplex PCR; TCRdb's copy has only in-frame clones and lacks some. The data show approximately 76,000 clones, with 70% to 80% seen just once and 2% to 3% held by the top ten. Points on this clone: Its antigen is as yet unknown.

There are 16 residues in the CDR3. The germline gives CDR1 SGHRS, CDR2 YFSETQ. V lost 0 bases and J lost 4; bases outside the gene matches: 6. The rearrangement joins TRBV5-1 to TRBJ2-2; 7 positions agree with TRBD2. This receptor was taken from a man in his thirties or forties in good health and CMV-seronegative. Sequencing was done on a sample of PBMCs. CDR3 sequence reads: CASSLAGRESTGELFF. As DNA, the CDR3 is TGCGCCAGCAGCTTGGCCGGGCGGGAGAGCACCGGGGAGCTGTTTTTT. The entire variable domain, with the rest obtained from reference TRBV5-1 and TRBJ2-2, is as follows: KAGVTQTPRYLIKTRGQQVTLSCSPISGHRSVSWYQQTPGQGLQFLFEYFSETQRNKGNFPGRFSGRQFSNSRSEMNVSTLELGDSALYLCASSLAGRESTGELFFGEGSRLTVL.